The 14 T cell receptor beta chains below come from one sample, sequenced in a study of shared clonotypes between healthy human individuals. Method: immunoSEQ multiplex PCR; TCRdb's copy keeps in-frame clones and lacks some. The sample consists of roughly 330,000 clones, approximately 79% of them appearing once. The specimen was memory CD4+ T cells sorted from blood. The subset: CD45RA-negative fraction. The receptors shown here come from a man younger than 40 in good health.

Written as DNA, the CDR3 is TGTGCCAGCAGTATGTCGGGAGGGCCTGATGAGCAGTTCTTC. Amino acid sequence: CASSMSGGPDEQFF. The rearrangement links TRBV2 to TRBJ2-1; 8 bases fit TRBD2. Trimming took 5 bases from V and 8 from J; bases not matched to a gene: 8. The CDR3 is 14 residues long. Germline CDR1 reads SNHLY; CDR2 reads FYNNEI. Supplemented by reference TRBV2 and TRBJ2-1, the full variable domain reads EPEVTQTPSHQVTQMGQEVILRCVPISNHLYFYWYRQILGQKVEFLVSFYNNEISEKSEIFDDQFSVERPDGSNFTLKIRSTKLEDSAMYFCASSMSGGPDEQFFGPGTRLTVL.

Turning to this clone: The same CDR3 can be traced to other DNA sequences in this sample. The chain couples TRBV5-4 to TRBJ2-7; 13 nucleotides match TRBD2. Trimming cost V 3 bases and J 4 bases; bases outside gene matches: 4. This CDR3 has 15 amino acids. Germline CDR1 is SGHNT and CDR2 is YYREEE (reference sequence). CDR3 loop: CASSSGTSGNYEQYF. Here the CDR3 DNA reads TGTGCCAGCAGCTCTGGGACTAGCGGGAATTACGAGCAGTACTTC.

The rearrangement uses TRBV5-1 and TRBJ2-5; maybe TRBD1 (5 bases). CDR1 and CDR2 (germline): SGHRS, YFSETQ. V was cut by 4 bases and J by 5 bases, with 18 bases left in between. The CDR3 sequence is 15 residues long. The CDR3 reads CASSPTPQGGETQYF. In DNA, the CDR3 is TGCGCCAGCAGCCCTACCCCCCAGGGTGGCGAGACCCAGTACTTC.

A single count supports this clone. The chain combines TRBV7-9 with TRBJ2-7, with D possibly being TRBD1 (6 bases). CDR1 SEHNR and CDR2 FQNEAQ come from the germline V gene (reference sequence). The V end lost 8 bases, the J end lost 7 bases, and 15 bases lay between the germline ends. The CDR3 runs to 12 residues. CDR3 region: CASGGLGAEQYF. The DNA for the CDR3 is TGTGCCAGCGGGGGTTTGGGGGCGGAGCAGTACTTC.

The chain recombines TRBV10-2 with TRBJ2-3; 8 positions agree with TRBD1. The J segment lost 8 bases and the V segment lost 4 bases, leaving 11 bases of the junction unmatched. CDR3 length: 15 residues. CDR1 and CDR2 (germline): WSHSY, SAAADI. CDR3 sequence: CASSGRWTGFGTQYF. CDR3 nucleotide sequence: TGCGCCAGCAGTGGCCGCTGGACAGGGTTCGGTACGCAGTATTTT.

This chain links TRBV6-1 with TRBJ1-2; TRBD1 matches 7 bases. Unmatched junction bases numbered 0, after V lost 4 bases and J lost 4 bases. This CDR3 is built from 12 residues. Germline values: CDR1 MNHNS, CDR2 SASEGT. CDR3 nucleotide sequence: TGTGCCAGCAGTGGACAGGGCTATGGCTACACCTTC. Amino acids: CASSGQGYGYTF.

The rearrangement joins TRBV9 to TRBJ2-3; perhaps TRBD1 as D (5 bases). This CDR3 has 15 amino acids. Germline V gene data show CDR1 as SGDLS and CDR2 as YYNGEE. Trimming took 0 bases from V and 5 from J, leaving 13 bases between them. CDR3 loop: CASSVEGAVEDTQYF. The CDR3 region has the DNA TGTGCCAGCAGCGTAGAAGGGGCTGTTGAAGATACGCAGTATTTT. The entire variable domain, with the rest obtained from reference TRBV9 and TRBJ2-3, is as follows: DSGVTQTPKHLITATGQRVTLRCSPRSGDLSVYWYQQSLDQGLQFLIQYYNGEERAKGNILERFSAQQFPDLHSELNLSSLELGDSALYFCASSVEGAVEDTQYFGPGTRLTVL.

The rearrangement links TRBV18 to TRBJ1-2; 9 nucleotides line up with TRBD1. The V gene's germline CDR1 is KGHSH and CDR2 LQKENI. The junction had 3 bases not matched to a gene; V was cut back by 6 bases and J by 7 bases. The CDR3 consists of 12 residues. CDR3 region: CASSGDRAGYTF. The CDR3 DNA reads as TGTGCCAGCTCCGGGGACAGGGCTGGCTACACCTTC.

The gene calls are TRBV5-6 and TRBJ2-6; D remains unclear. The germline V gene has CDR1 SGHDT and CDR2 YYEEEE. Trimming took 0 bases from V and 0 from J, leaving 7 bases between them. The CDR3 runs to 16 residues. The DNA for the CDR3 is TGTGCCAGCAGCTTGGCGGGTCCCTCTGGGGCCAACGTCCTGACTTTC. Its protein is CASSLAGPSGANVLTF.

This chain links TRBV11-2 with TRBJ2-6, with a possible D match to TRBD1 (5 bases). Germline assignment: CDR1 SGHAT and CDR2 FQNNGV. The CDR3 is made up of 18 amino acids. V lost 4 bases, J lost 0 bases, and 16 bases lay in between. CDR3 amino acids: CASSSNLHQGSGANVLTF. In DNA form, the CDR3 reads TGTGCCAGCAGCTCCAATCTCCACCAGGGCTCTGGGGCCAACGTCCTGACTTTC.

This chain connects TRBV9 to TRBJ2-5, with D tentatively TRBD1 or TRBD2 (5 bases each). V lost 2 bases and J 5 bases, leaving 13 bases between the germline ends. Germline V gene sequence: CDR1 SGDLS, CDR2 YYNGEE. There are 14 residues in the CDR3. The CDR3 DNA reads as TGTGCCAGCAGCGTCGGGGCCTGGGGGGAGACCCAGTACTTC. This encodes CASSVGAWGETQYF.

This sequence joins TRBV9 and TRBJ2-1, with 9 bases lining up with TRBD2. Trimming cost V 0 bases and J 9 bases; bases outside gene matches: 7. This CDR3 has 15 amino acids. Germline assignment: CDR1 SGDLS and CDR2 YYNGEE. The CDR3 bases are TGTGCCAGCAGCGTAGGTATAGCGGGAGTAAGTGAGCAGTTCTTC. It yields the protein CASSVGIAGVSEQFF.

The DNA for the CDR3 is TGCGCCAGCAGCTTGGAGCCCGGGGCGAATGGCTACACCTTC. Amino acid sequence: CASSLEPGANGYTF. J is TRBJ1-2 and V is TRBV5-1; tentatively, D is TRBD1 (5 bases). Trimming stripped 0 bases from V and 6 bases from J, with 12 bases between. Looked up from germline, CDR1 is SGHRS and CDR2 is YFSETQ. This CDR3 is built from 14 residues.

This sequence joins TRBV30 and TRBJ2-7, with TRBD1 matching 7 bases. In germline, CDR1 is GTSNPN, CDR2 SVGIG (reference sequence). J was trimmed by 3 bases and V by 2 bases; bases with no gene match: 7. The CDR3 sequence is 14 residues long. DNA of the CDR3: TGTGCCTGGAGTCTCGGACAGGCGTTCTACGAGCAGTACTTC. This encodes CAWSLGQAFYEQYF.